This TCR beta chain was captured by sequencing in a study of blood T cell repertoires in COVID-19. Study-wide background: There were acute and convalescent COVID-19 samples, and they came from the United States, Italy and Spain.

Produced via immunoSEQ multiplex PCR; TCRdb's table is partial and in-frame only. The sample consists of roughly 160,000 clones, 80% of them appearing once. Recovered Cohort 3 donors showed two negative PCRs, clearance, or symptom resolution. The V end lost 0 bases, the J end lost 4 bases, and 9 bases lay between the germline ends. This CDR3 contains 14 residues. Germline loops: CDR1 SGHKS, CDR2 YYEKEE (reference sequence). This sequence joins TRBV5-5 and TRBJ2-3; D is ambiguous. This TCR came from a woman aged 55-69 years who had recovered from COVID-19. The sample consisted of PBMCs or T cells enriched from blood (not recorded which). The CDR3 sequence is CASSLAGVADTQYF. The DNA of the CDR3 is TGTGCCAGCAGCTTGGCGGGTGTGGCAGATACGCAGTATTTT.